A selection of T cell receptor beta chains follows, all from one sample in a study of T-cell memory formation after mild COVID-19. TCRdb called the 5' RACE reads again in MiXCR, with one record for every CDR3 protein. The sample holds about 82,000 distinct CDR3 sequences, about 13% seen once. The sample was PBMCs or a T cell subset sorted from them (not recorded which). The receptors derive from an adult woman who had mild COVID-19 (a few samples of this study predate the infection). Cell type and time point are not known. Each CDR3 is given with its conserved first and last residue. D genes are given only for firm matches. Clone size appears in some rows only: once, few, many, or a class for an expanded clone.

>.|.|TRBJ2-1|TRBV12-3/TRBV12-4
CASTTGGSYNEQFF
TGTGCCAGCACCACCGGAGGATCCTACAATGAGCAGTTCTTC
>TRBD1|few|TRBJ1-3|TRBV6-6
CASSWGQGLNF
TGTGCCAGCAGTTGGGGACAGGGGCTAAATTTT
>.|few|TRBJ2-1|TRBV5-1
CASTPGGSSYNEQFF
TGCGCCAGCACCCCAGGGGGGAGCTCCTACAATGAGCAGTTCTTC
>.|.|TRBJ2-7|TRBV24-1
CATSSGEREQYF
TGTGCCACCAGTTCAGGGGAACGCGAGCAGTACTTC
>.|few|TRBJ2-1|TRBV10-1
CASSPSWTTRVGLGEQFF
TGCGCCAGCAGTCCCTCTTGGACTACGCGGGTGGGACTGGGTGAGCAGTTCTTC
>.|few|TRBJ1-2|TRBV20-1
CSARDRSYGYTF
TGCAGTGCTAGGGATAGGAGCTATGGCTACACCTTC
>.|few|TRBJ2-3|TRBV7-2
CASRYTDTQYF
TGTGCCAGCAGATACACAGATACGCAGTATTTT
>TRBD2|many|TRBJ2-1|TRBV5-1
CASSLARLAEGNEQFF
TGCGCCAGCAGCTTGGCCAGGCTAGCGGAAGGTAATGAGCAGTTCTTC
>.|many|TRBJ2-1|TRBV12-3/TRBV12-4
CASKPRTRGGNEQFF
TGTGCCAGCAAACCCCGCACTAGGGGTGGTAATGAGCAGTTCTTC
>TRBD1|.|TRBJ1-2|TRBV4-1
CASSQDARGGYGYTF
TGCGCCAGCAGCCAAGATGCCAGGGGGGGCTATGGCTACACCTTC
>TRBD1|medium-sized|TRBJ2-2|TRBV4-1
CASTHDRGPGELFF
TGCGCCAGCACCCACGACAGGGGGCCCGGGGAGCTGTTTTTT
>.|few|TRBJ1-1|TRBV20-1
CSAYREPTEAFF
TGCAGTGCTTACCGGGAGCCTACTGAAGCTTTCTTT
>.|.|TRBJ1-1|TRBV27
CASSSWELGAEAFF
TGTGCCAGCAGTTCATGGGAATTGGGCGCTGAAGCTTTCTTT
>TRBD2|many|TRBJ2-3|TRBV7-8
CASSLELAGVSTDTQYF
TGTGCCAGCAGCTTAGAGCTAGCGGGAGTGAGCACAGATACGCAGTATTTT
>.|.|TRBJ2-1|TRBV7-6
CASSLPGEANEQFF
TGTGCCAGCAGCTTACCCGGGGAAGCCAATGAGCAGTTCTTC
>TRBD1|.|TRBJ2-1|TRBV5-5
CASSFGQGGSNEQFF
TGTGCCAGCAGCTTCGGACAGGGGGGGAGCAATGAGCAGTTCTTC
>.|.|TRBJ2-2|TRBV15
CATSRELSATGELFF
TGTGCCACCAGCAGAGAACTGAGCGCCACCGGGGAGCTGTTTTTT
>TRBD1|few|TRBJ2-3|TRBV20-1
CSARAGTAEDTQYF
TGCAGTGCTAGAGCCGGGACAGCGGAAGATACGCAGTATTTT
>.|few|TRBJ2-3|TRBV20-1
CSAIPLEPGQGTQYF
TGCAGTGCTATCCCTCTGGAGCCTGGGCAAGGTACGCAGTATTTT
>.|few|TRBJ2-1|TRBV12-3/TRBV12-4
CASSLEPGTHHPGYNEQFF
TGTGCCAGCAGTTTGGAACCCGGGACACATCACCCGGGATACAATGAGCAGTTCTTC
>.|few|TRBJ2-1|TRBV7-8
CASGQPANEQFF
TGTGCCAGTGGACAACCGGCCAATGAGCAGTTCTTC
>.|many|TRBJ2-1|TRBV19
CASSSGGDYNEQFF
TGTGCCAGTAGTTCAGGCGGCGACTACAATGAGCAGTTCTTC
>.|.|TRBJ1-2|TRBV29-1
CSVEARDYGYTF
TGCAGCGTTGAAGCAAGGGACTATGGCTACACCTTC
>TRBD1|many|TRBJ1-5|TRBV12-3/TRBV12-4
CASSLDRGHSNQPQHF
TGTGCCAGCAGTCTTGACAGGGGGCATAGCAATCAGCCCCAGCATTTT
>.|.|TRBJ1-2|TRBV2
CASRGMDGYTF
TGTGCCAGCAGGGGGATGGATGGCTACACCTTC
>.|few|TRBJ2-1|TRBV23-1
CASKELEQFF
TGCGCCAGCAAGGAACTTGAGCAGTTCTTC
>.|few|TRBJ1-2|TRBV6-4
CASSVQATTEGPGGYTF
TGTGCCAGCAGTGTACAAGCAACGACAGAAGGACCTGGTGGCTACACCTTC
>.|.|TRBJ2-7|TRBV20-1
CSARGSGSYEQYF
TGCAGTGCTAGAGGGTCGGGATCCTACGAGCAGTACTTC
>TRBD2|.|TRBJ2-1|TRBV5-1
CASSLAGLEQFF
TGCGCCAGCAGCTTAGCGGGACTAGAGCAGTTCTTC
>.|.|TRBJ2-7|TRBV12-3/TRBV12-4
CASSLPGSVNEQYF
TGTGCCAGCAGTTTACCCGGATCGGTCAACGAGCAGTACTTC
>TRBD1|few|TRBJ2-7|TRBV24-1
CATSDSDRGEQYF
TGTGCCACCAGTGATTCGGACAGGGGCGAGCAGTACTTC
>TRBD1|.|TRBJ1-2|TRBV5-1
CASSLWRTGKNYGYTF
TGCGCCAGCAGCTTATGGAGGACAGGGAAAAACTATGGCTACACCTTC